This is a list of T cell receptor beta chains from one sample in a study of OX40 agonist ivuxolimab in advanced cancers. Some clones are missing from TCRdb's copy, which holds only in-frame ones; the method was immunoSEQ multiplex PCR. The sample contains some 62,000 clones, more than 85% of which appear only once. Sample: CD4+ or CD8+ T cells sorted from blood, taken in a trial of the OX40 agonist ivuxolimab. The receptor set was obtained from an adult with an advanced solid tumor such as melanoma, head and neck, liver or kidney cancer. Both conserved end residues are part of each CDR3. A D gene is named only where the DNA matches it firmly. Where a row states a size, it is once, few, many or the class of an expanded clone; other rows omit it.

>TRBV10-3|-|18|TRBD1|TRBJ1-5
TGTGCCACTAAAGAACCCGGGACAGGGGGTTCGGGGAATCAGCCCCAGCATTTT
CATKEPGTGGSGNQPQHF
>TRBV10-2|-|14|TRBD2|TRBJ2-7
TGCGCCAGCAGTGAGCGGGGACTAGCGGGATCCCAGTACTTC
CASSERGLAGSQYF
>TRBV4-1|-|18|TRBD2|TRBJ2-3
TGCGCCAGCAGCCAAGATCCGGCCAGCGGGAGGATAACAGATACGCAGTATTTT
CASSQDPASGRITDTQYF
>TRBV7-9|-|15|-|TRBJ1-2
TGTGCCAGCAGCTTAGATTGGGGAGATCATGGGGGCTACACCTTC
CASSLDWGDHGGYTF
>TRBV27|-|14|-|TRBJ1-2
TGTGCCAGCAGTTTTGGGCAGGGAGGCTATGGCTACACCTTC
CASSFGQGGYGYTF
>TRBV6-5|-|13|TRBD1|TRBJ1-5
TGTGCCAGCAGTAACAACCGCGGGACAGGGAAACATTTT
CASSNNRGTGKHF
>TRBV10-1|-|13|-|TRBJ2-2
TGCGCCAGCAGCCCGGGCGGCACCGGGGAGCTGTTTTTT
CASSPGGTGELFF
>TRBV6-1|-|15|-|TRBJ2-3
TGTGCCAGCAGTGTATTTTCTGGGAGCACAGATACGCAGTATTTT
CASSVFSGSTDTQYF
>TRBV6-5|-|15|TRBD1|TRBJ1-4
TGTGCCAGCAGTTACTCCGGGACAGGGAATGAAAAACTGTTTTTT
CASSYSGTGNEKLFF
>TRBV6-5|-|13|TRBD1|TRBJ1-2
TGTGCCATACGTCCGGGACAGCCACCAAAATACACCTTC
CAIRPGQPPKYTF
>TRBV5-4|-|13|-|TRBJ2-7
TGTGCCAGCAGCTTGGGGGAGCGGTACGAGCAGTACTTC
CASSLGERYEQYF
>TRBV9|-|15|-|TRBJ2-3
TGTGCCAGCAGCGCCCGAGCCTTCTACACAGATACGCAGTATTTT
CASSARAFYTDTQYF
>TRBV6-1|-|12|-|TRBJ1-1
TGTGCCACCCGGGACCCCAACACTGAAGCTTTCTTT
CATRDPNTEAFF
>TRBV30|-|15|-|TRBJ2-7
TGTGCCTGGAGTGTAGGCTCAGAAGCAATCCGGGAGCAGTACTTC
CAWSVGSEAIREQYF
>TRBV5-4|-|14|-|TRBJ2-5
TGTGCCAGCAGCATAGCGGAAGACCAAGAGACCCAGTACTTC
CASSIAEDQETQYF
>TRBV7-9|-|14|-|TRBJ1-1
TGTGCCAGCAGCCCAATGGGGGGAAACACTGAAGCTTTCTTT
CASSPMGGNTEAFF
>TRBV6-1|-|16|-|TRBJ1-6
TGTGCCAGCAGTGAGGGATGGGCAACGGGAGGTTCACCCCTCCACTTT
CASSEGWATGGSPLHF
>TRBV18|-|13|TRBD2|TRBJ2-4
TGTGCCAGCTCACCCCGGGACTACAACATTCAGTACTTC
CASSPRDYNIQYF
>TRBV6-5|-|13|-|TRBJ2-5
TGTGCCAGCAGTTACGGGGGCCAAGAGACCCAGTACTTC
CASSYGGQETQYF
>TRBV7-9|-|13|-|TRBJ1-2
TGTGCCAGCACCGCAGGCATTGGCTATGGCTACACCTTC
CASTAGIGYGYTF
>TRBV27|-|18|TRBD1|TRBJ1-5
TGTGCCAGCAGTGCCCGGAGAGGGGGACAGGAGTATACTCAGCCCCAGCATTTT
CASSARRGGQEYTQPQHF
>TRBV6-6|-|15|-|TRBJ1-3
TGTGCCAGCAACCCTACACGGGAATTCGGAAACACCATATATTTT
CASNPTREFGNTIYF
>TRBV6-1|-|14|-|TRBJ2-6
TGTGCCAGCAGGATACAGGGAGCGGCCAACGTCCTGACTTTC
CASRIQGAANVLTF
>TRBV9|-|15|-|TRBJ2-7
TGTGCCAGCAGCCCTCGATCCGAGGGGTCCTACGAGCAGTACTTC
CASSPRSEGSYEQYF
>TRBV30|-|13|-|TRBJ1-4
TGTGCCTGGAGTGCCGAGTTGGATGAAAAACTGTTTTTT
CAWSAELDEKLFF
>TRBV30|-|14|-|TRBJ1-3
TGTGCCTGGAGTGTATCGGGAGGGGGAAACACCATATATTTT
CAWSVSGGGNTIYF
>TRBV18|-|14|-|TRBJ1-1
TGTGCCAGCTCACCAGGGGGCAGGGACACTGAAGCTTTCTTT
CASSPGGRDTEAFF
>TRBV29-1|once|13|-|TRBJ1-2
TGCAGCGTTGAGGGGGCGCTTTCCAATGGCTACACCTTC
CSVEGALSNGYTF
>TRBV9|-|15|TRBD1|TRBJ1-5
TGTGCCAGCAGCGTAGGGGACAGGGGTGGTCAGCCCCAGCATTTT
CASSVGDRGGQPQHF
>TRBV11-3|-|14|-|TRBJ2-3
TGTGCCAGCAGCTTAGGTGGGGTAGGAGATACGCAGTATTTT
CASSLGGVGDTQYF
>TRBV19|-|14|TRBD1|TRBJ2-1
TGTGCCAGTACCGGGACAGGGGCCTACAATGAGCAGTTCTTC
CASTGTGAYNEQFF
>TRBV30|once|13|TRBD2|TRBJ2-1
TGTGCCTGGAAGATAGCGGGAGGGCATGAGCAGTTCTTC
CAWKIAGGHEQFF
>TRBV19|-|14|TRBD2|TRBJ2-1
TGTGCCAGTAGATCGGGACTAGCCCACAATGAGCAGTTCTTC
CASRSGLAHNEQFF
>TRBV7-9|few|14|-|TRBJ2-7
TGTGCCAGCAGCTTTAGTGGTACCCTATACGAGCAGTACTTC
CASSFSGTLYEQYF
>TRBV6-5|-|13|-|TRBJ1-2
TGTGCCAGCAGTTACTCGACAGCCTATGGCTACACCTTC
CASSYSTAYGYTF
>TRBV14|-|15|-|TRBJ2-7
TGTGCCAGCAGCCATCCAGGGGGGCCGACCATCGAGCAGTACTTC
CASSHPGGPTIEQYF
>TRBV6-6|-|12|TRBD1|TRBJ1-2
TGTGCCAGCAGTGCAGGGGGGGTTGGCTACACCTTC
CASSAGGVGYTF
>TRBV6-9|-|15|-|TRBJ2-2
TGTGCCAGCAGTTACACCACAGGGTACACCGGGGAGCTGTTTTTT
CASSYTTGYTGELFF
>TRBV15|-|16|TRBD1|TRBJ1-1
TGTGCCACCAGCACGGACGACAGGGGACGAGTCACTGAAGCTTTCTTT
CATSTDDRGRVTEAFF
>TRBV5-4|-|13|-|TRBJ1-1
TGTGCCAGCAGCTTGGAAGGGCACACTGAAGCTTTCTTT
CASSLEGHTEAFF
>TRBV5-1|-|13|-|TRBJ1-5
TGCGCCAGCAGGGGGGCAGGGGATCAGCCCCAGCATTTT
CASRGAGDQPQHF
>TRBV2|-|14|TRBD1|TRBJ1-3
TGTGCCAGCAGGTTACAGGGGAGCGGAAACACCATATATTTT
CASRLQGSGNTIYF
>TRBV7-9|-|16|TRBD2|TRBJ2-5
TGTGCCAGCAGCCCGGGACTAGCGGGAGGTCAAGAGACCCAGTACTTC
CASSPGLAGGQETQYF
>TRBV29-1|few|13|-|TRBJ1-1
TGCAGCGTTTCCCGCCCCCAGTCGACCGAAGCTTTCTTT
CSVSRPQSTEAFF
>TRBV29-1|-|12|-|TRBJ1-2
TGCAGCGTTGAACGGAGGTACAGCGGCTACACCTTC
CSVERRYSGYTF
>TRBV15|once|13|-|TRBJ2-5
TGTGCCACCAGCCACGTAGCGAAAGAGACCCAGTACTTC
CATSHVAKETQYF
>TRBV6-6|-|15|TRBD1|TRBJ1-3
TGTGCCAGCAGTTTGACGACAGGGCTTGGAAACACCATATATTTT
CASSLTTGLGNTIYF
>TRBV6-1|-|10|-|TRBJ1-2
TGTGCCAGCAGTGAATTAGGCTACACCTTC
CASSELGYTF
>TRBV5-5|-|14|-|TRBJ1-1
TGTGCCAGCAGCTTCCAGGGCTGGGGCACTGAAGCTTTCTTT
CASSFQGWGTEAFF